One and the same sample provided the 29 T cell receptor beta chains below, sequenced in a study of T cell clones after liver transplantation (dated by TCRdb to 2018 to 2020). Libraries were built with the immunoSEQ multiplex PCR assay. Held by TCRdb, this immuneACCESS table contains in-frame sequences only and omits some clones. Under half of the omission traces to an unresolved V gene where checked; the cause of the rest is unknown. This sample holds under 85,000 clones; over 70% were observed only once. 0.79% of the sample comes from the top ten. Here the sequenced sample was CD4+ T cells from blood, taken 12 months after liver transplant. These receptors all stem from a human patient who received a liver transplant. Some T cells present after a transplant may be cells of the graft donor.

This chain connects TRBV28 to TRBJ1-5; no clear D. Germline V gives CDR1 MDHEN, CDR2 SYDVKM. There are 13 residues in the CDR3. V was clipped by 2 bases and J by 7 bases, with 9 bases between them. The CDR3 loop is CASSLTQAQPQHF. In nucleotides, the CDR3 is TGTGCCAGCAGTTTAACCCAGGCCCAGCCCCAGCATTTT.

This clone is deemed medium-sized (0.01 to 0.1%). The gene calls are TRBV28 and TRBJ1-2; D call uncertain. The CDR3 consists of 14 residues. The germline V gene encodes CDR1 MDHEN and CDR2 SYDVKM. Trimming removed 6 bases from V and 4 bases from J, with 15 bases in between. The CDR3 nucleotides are TGTGCCAGCAGCCTAATGACGGTTACCTATGGCTACACCTTC. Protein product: CASSLMTVTYGYTF.

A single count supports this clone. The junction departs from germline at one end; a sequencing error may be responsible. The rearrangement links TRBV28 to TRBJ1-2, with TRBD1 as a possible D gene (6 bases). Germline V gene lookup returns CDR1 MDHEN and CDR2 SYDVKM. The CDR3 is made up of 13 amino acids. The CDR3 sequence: CASSFGGAYDYTF. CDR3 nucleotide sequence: TGTGCCAGCAGTTTCGGGGGCGCGTATGACTACACCTTC.

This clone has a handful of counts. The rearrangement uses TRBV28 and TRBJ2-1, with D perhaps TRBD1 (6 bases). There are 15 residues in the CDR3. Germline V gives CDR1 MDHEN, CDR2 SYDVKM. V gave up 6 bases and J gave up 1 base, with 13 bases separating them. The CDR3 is CASRFQGISYNEQFF. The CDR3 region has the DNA TGTGCCAGCAGGTTCCAGGGGATATCCTACAATGAGCAGTTCTTC.

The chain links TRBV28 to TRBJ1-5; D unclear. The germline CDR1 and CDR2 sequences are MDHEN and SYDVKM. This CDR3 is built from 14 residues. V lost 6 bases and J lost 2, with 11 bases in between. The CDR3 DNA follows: TGTGCCAGCAGAGTACCAGGTGGCAATCAGCCCCAGCATTTT. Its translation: CASRVPGGNQPQHF.

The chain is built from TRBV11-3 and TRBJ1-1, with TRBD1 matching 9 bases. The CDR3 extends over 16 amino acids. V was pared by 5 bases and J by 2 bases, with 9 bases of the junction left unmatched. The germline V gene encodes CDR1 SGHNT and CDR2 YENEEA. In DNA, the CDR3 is TGTGCCAGCAGCCACGGACAGGGGAGCATCAACACTGAAGCTTTCTTT. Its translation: CASSHGQGSINTEAFF.

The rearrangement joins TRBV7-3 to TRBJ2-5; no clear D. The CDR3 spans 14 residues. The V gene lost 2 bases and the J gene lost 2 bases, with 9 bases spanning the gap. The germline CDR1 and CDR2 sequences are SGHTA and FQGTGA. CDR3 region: CASSLFGGQETQYF. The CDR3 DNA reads TGTGCCAGCAGCTTATTCGGCGGACAAGAGACCCAGTACTTC.

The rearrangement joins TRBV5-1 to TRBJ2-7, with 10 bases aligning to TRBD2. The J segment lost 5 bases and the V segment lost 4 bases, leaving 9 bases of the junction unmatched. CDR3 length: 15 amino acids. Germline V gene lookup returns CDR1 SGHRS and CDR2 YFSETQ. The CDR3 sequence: CASSVLAGVGNEQYF. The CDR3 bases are TGCGCCAGCAGCGTCCTAGCGGGAGTTGGAAACGAGCAGTACTTC. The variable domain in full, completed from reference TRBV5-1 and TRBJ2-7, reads KAGVTQTPRYLIKTRGQQVTLSCSPISGHRSVSWYQQTPGQGLQFLFEYFSETQRNKGNFPGRFSGRQFSNSRSEMNVSTLELGDSALYLCASSVLAGVGNEQYFGPGTRLTVT.

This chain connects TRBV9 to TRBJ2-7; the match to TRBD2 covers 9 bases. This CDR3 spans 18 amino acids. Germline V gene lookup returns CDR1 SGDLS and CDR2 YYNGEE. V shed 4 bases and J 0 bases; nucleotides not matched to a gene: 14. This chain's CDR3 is CASSPGASGNGYSYEQYF. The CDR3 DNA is TGTGCCAGCAGCCCAGGGGCTAGCGGGAACGGTTACTCCTACGAGCAGTACTTC.

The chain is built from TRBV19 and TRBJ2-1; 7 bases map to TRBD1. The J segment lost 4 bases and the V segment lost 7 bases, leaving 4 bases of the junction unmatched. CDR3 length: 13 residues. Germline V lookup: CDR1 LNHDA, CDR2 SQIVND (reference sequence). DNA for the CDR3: TGTGCCAGTAAAGGACAGGCATACAATGAGCAGTTCTTC. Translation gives CASKGQAYNEQFF.

The CDR3 here is CASSLPGANTIYF. CDR3 in DNA: TGTGCCAGCAGCTTACCAGGGGCGAACACCATATATTTT. J is TRBJ1-3 and V is TRBV7-6, with D tentatively TRBD1 (6 bases). Germline V gives CDR1 SGHVS, CDR2 FNYEAQ. V lost 2 bases and J lost 7, with 9 bases in between. This CDR3 comprises 13 residues. Based on the CDR3 plus reference TRBV7-6 and TRBJ1-3, the full variable domain is GAGVSQSPRYKVTKRGQDVALRCDPISGHVSLYWYRQALGQGPEFLTYFNYEAQQDKSGLPNDRFSAERPEGSISTLTIQRTEQRDSAMYRCASSLPGANTIYFGEGSWLTVV.

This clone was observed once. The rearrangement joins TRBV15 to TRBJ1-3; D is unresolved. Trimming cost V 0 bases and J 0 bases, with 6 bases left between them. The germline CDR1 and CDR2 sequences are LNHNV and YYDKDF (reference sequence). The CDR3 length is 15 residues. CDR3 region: CATSRDPGSGNTIYF. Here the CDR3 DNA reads TGTGCCACCAGCAGAGATCCGGGCTCTGGAAACACCATATATTTT.

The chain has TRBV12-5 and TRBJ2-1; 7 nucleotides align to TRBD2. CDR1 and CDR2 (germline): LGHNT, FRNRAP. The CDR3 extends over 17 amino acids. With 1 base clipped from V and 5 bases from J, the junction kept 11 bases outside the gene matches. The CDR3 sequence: CASGLDLTSDLDNEQFF. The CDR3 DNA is TGTGCTAGTGGTTTGGACCTTACTAGCGACCTCGACAATGAGCAGTTCTTC.

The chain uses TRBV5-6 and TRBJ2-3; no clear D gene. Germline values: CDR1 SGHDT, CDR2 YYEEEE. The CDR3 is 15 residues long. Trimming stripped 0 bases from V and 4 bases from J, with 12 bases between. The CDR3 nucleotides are TGTGCCAGCAGCTTGGTTCGCGGATTTTCAGATACGCAGTATTTT. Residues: CASSLVRGFSDTQYF.

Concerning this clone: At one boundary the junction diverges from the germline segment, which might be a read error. CDR3 coding DNA: TGCAGCGTAGAAGGGCGGGACACCTACGAGCAGTACTTC. This gives the protein CSVEGRDTYEQYF. The chain joins TRBV29-1 to TRBJ2-7, with D possibly being TRBD1 or TRBD2 (6 bases each). The CDR3 covers 13 residues. The V gene's germline CDR1 is SQVTM and CDR2 ANQGSEA.

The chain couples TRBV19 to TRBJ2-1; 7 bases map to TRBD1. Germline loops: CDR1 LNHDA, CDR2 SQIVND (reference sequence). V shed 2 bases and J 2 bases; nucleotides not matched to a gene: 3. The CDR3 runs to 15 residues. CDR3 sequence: CASSIQGGPYNEQFF. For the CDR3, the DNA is TGTGCCAGTAGTATACAAGGGGGCCCCTACAATGAGCAGTTCTTC.

The CDR3 protein is CAWSVKPGTQYF. CDR3 DNA sequence: TGTGCCTGGAGTGTAAAGCCAGGGACCCAGTACTTC. The chain links TRBV30 to TRBJ2-5, with D hard to call. The CDR3 extends over 12 amino acids. Trimming took 0 bases from V and 7 from J, leaving 9 bases between them. The germline V gene encodes CDR1 GTSNPN and CDR2 SVGIG (reference sequence).

In nucleotides, the CDR3 is TGTGCCAGCAGCCTGGACTGGAGCTCCTACAATGAGCAGTTCTTC. Its protein is CASSLDWSSYNEQFF. The chain couples TRBV5-5 to TRBJ2-1; a possible D gene is TRBD2 (5 bases). CDR1 is SGHKS, CDR2 YYEKEE, per germline (reference sequence). V was cut by 4 bases and J by 0 bases, with 11 bases left in between. The CDR3 extends over 15 amino acids.

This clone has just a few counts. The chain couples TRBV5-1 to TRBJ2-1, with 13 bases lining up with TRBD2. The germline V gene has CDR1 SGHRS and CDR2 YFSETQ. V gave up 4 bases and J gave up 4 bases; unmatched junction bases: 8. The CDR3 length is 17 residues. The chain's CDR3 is CASSMTPGLAGYNEQFF. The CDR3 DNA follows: TGCGCCAGCAGCATGACACCGGGACTAGCGGGGTACAATGAGCAGTTCTTC.

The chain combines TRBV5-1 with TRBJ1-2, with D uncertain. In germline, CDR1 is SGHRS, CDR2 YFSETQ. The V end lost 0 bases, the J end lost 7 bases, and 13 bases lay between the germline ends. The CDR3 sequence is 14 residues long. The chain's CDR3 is CASSLGQAAGGYTF. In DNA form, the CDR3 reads TGCGCCAGCAGCTTGGGCCAGGCGGCGGGTGGCTACACCTTC. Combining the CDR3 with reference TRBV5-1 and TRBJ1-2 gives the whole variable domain KAGVTQTPRYLIKTRGQQVTLSCSPISGHRSVSWYQQTPGQGLQFLFEYFSETQRNKGNFPGRFSGRQFSNSRSEMNVSTLELGDSALYLCASSLGQAAGGYTFGSGTRLTVV.

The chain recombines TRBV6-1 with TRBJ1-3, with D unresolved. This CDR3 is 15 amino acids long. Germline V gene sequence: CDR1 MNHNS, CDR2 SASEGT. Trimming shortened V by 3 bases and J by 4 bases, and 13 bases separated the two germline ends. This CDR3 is CASSDMGRRGNTIYF. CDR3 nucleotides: TGTGCCAGCAGTGATATGGGCCGCCGAGGAAACACCATATATTTT.

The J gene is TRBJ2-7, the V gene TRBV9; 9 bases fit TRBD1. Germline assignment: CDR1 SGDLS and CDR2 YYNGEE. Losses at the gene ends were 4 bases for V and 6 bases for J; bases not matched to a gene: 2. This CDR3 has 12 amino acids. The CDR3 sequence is CASSPDRGEQYF. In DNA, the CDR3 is TGTGCCAGCAGCCCGGACAGGGGCGAGCAGTACTTC.

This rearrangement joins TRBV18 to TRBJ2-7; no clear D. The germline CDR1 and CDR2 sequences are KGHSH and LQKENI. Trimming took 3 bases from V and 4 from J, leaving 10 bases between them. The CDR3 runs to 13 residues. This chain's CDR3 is CASSPRDVYEQYF. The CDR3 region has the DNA TGTGCCAGCTCACCGAGAGACGTTTACGAGCAGTACTTC.

This CDR3 reads CASSDDGELFF. Here the CDR3 DNA reads TGTGCCAGCAGTGATGACGGGGAGCTGTTTTTT. The genes are TRBV2 and TRBJ2-2; the D is unclear. The ends were cut back, 3 bases at V and 7 bases at J, with 3 bases in the middle. The V gene's germline CDR1 is SNHLY and CDR2 FYNNEI. The CDR3 totals 11 residues.

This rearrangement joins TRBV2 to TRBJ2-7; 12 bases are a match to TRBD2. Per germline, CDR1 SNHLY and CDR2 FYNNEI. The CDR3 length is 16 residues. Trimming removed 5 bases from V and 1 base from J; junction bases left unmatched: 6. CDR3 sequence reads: CASSPGTSGPSYEQYF. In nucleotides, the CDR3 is TGTGCCAGCAGTCCTGGGACTAGCGGGCCTTCCTACGAGCAGTACTTC.

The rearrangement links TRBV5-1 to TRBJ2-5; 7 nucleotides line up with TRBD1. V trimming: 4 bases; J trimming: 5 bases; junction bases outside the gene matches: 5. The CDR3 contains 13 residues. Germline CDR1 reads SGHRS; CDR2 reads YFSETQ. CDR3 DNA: TGCGCCAGCAGCAGTGACAGGGTGGAGACCCAGTACTTC. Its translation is CASSSDRVETQYF.

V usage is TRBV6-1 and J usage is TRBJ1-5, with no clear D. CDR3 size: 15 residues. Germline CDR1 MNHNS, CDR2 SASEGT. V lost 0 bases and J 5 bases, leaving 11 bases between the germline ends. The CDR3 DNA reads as TGTGCCAGCAGTGAAGCGGGCGGCGGCGATCAGCCCCAGCATTTT. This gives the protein CASSEAGGGDQPQHF.

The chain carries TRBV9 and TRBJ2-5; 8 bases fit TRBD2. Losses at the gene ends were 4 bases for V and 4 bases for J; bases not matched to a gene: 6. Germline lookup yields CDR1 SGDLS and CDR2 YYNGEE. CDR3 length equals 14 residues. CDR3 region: CASSSTGGAETQYF. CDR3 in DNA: TGTGCCAGCAGCTCGACGGGGGGGGCAGAGACCCAGTACTTC.

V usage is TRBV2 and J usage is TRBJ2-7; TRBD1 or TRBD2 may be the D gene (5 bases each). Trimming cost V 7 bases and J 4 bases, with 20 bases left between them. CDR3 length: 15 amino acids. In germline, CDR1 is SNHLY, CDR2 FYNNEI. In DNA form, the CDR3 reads TGTGCCAGCACCCGAGGGGCCCGAAGTGGGTACGAGCAGTACTTC. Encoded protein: CASTRGARSGYEQYF. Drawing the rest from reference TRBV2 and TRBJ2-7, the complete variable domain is EPEVTQTPSHQVTQMGQEVILRCVPISNHLYFYWYRQILGQKVEFLVSFYNNEISEKSEIFDDQFSVERPDGSNFTLKIRSTKLEDSAMYFCASTRGARSGYEQYFGPGTRLTVT.